Each of the 19 T cell receptor beta chains below was sequenced from the same sample in a study of Graves' ophthalmopathy and Graves' hyperthyroidism. RNA transcripts yielded amplified TCR beta CDR3 regions. Amplification began with first-round RT-PCR using HTBI primers, then second-round multiplex PCR was performed. TCRdb used MiXCR to reprocess the multiplex PCR reads, holding one entry per CDR3 protein. The table has under 350,000 distinct CDR3 sequences, roughly 16% seen once. The sample taken for sequencing was peripheral blood. The receptor source for this set is an adult man with Graves' ophthalmopathy.

This clonotype was recorded many times. The J gene is TRBJ2-7, the V gene TRBV2; 7 bases are shared with TRBD1. V dropped 10 bases and J dropped 0; count of bases not matched to a gene: 9. Germline-derived CDR1 and CDR2 are SNHLY and FYNNEI. This CDR3 region has 14 residues. The CDR3 is CATDGTASSYEQYF. CDR3 bases: TGTGCCACCGACGGGACAGCCAGCTCCTACGAGCAGTACTTC.

The chain has TRBV28 and TRBJ1-6; no definite D call. The CDR3 runs to 15 residues. V lost 2 bases and J lost 4, with 9 bases in between. Germline-derived CDR1 and CDR2 are MDHEN and SYDVKM. As DNA, the CDR3 is TGTGCCAGCAGTTTAACACAGAATTATAATTCACCCCTCCACTTT. Protein product: CASSLTQNYNSPLHF.

The chain has TRBV7-2 and TRBJ1-6, with D unresolved. Trimming removed 7 bases at V and 5 bases at J, with 12 bases between. The germline gives CDR1 SGHTA, CDR2 FQGNSA. The CDR3 sequence is 14 residues long. The CDR3 spells CASTVQRDNSPLHF. In DNA form, the CDR3 reads TGTGCCAGCACCGTACAGCGGGATAATTCACCCCTCCACTTT.

This clonotype was counted ten times or more. This chain uses TRBV7-2 with TRBJ2-7; D is perhaps TRBD1 (6 bases). V was clipped by 6 bases and J by 3 bases, with 12 bases between them. This CDR3 has 13 amino acids. Per the germline V gene, CDR1 is SGHTA and CDR2 is FQGNSA. Here the CDR3 DNA reads TGTGCCAGCAGATCAACAGGGTTCTACGAGCAGTACTTC. Translation: CASRSTGFYEQYF.

This clonotype appeared many times. V and J are TRBV6-5 and TRBJ1-2; D ambiguous. The CDR3 has 15 amino acids. Germline V gene sequence: CDR1 MNHEY, CDR2 SVGAGI. V lost 2 bases to trimming and J lost 0 bases, with 10 bases between them. In DNA, the CDR3 is TGTGCCAGCAGTTACGCGGGGTACGCTAACTATGGCTACACCTTC. This translates into CASSYAGYANYGYTF.

This clonotype was counted at least ten times. V and J are TRBV4-3 and TRBJ1-1; tentatively, D is TRBD1 (5 bases). The germline gives CDR1 LGHNA, CDR2 YSLEER. The CDR3 runs to 15 residues. V shed 4 bases and J shed 1 base, with 13 bases lying between them. The CDR3 DNA is TGCGCCAGCAGCCCCAACGCTGGGGCGAACACTGAAGCTTTCTTT. Its translation is CASSPNAGANTEAFF.

This clonotype was counted many times. The chain links TRBV9 to TRBJ2-2; D gene unclear. V was shortened by 0 bases and J by 3 bases, with 6 bases between the two germline ends. Germline loops: CDR1 SGDLS, CDR2 YYNGEE. The CDR3 totals 14 residues. The CDR3 DNA reads TGTGCCAGCAGCGTAGGACCGGACACCGGGGAGCTGTTTTTT. Translation gives CASSVGPDTGELFF.

J is TRBJ1-5 and V is TRBV28, with D unresolved. The CDR3 has 17 amino acids. Trimming cost V 5 bases and J 3 bases, with 20 bases left between them. Per germline, CDR1 MDHEN and CDR2 SYDVKM. The CDR3 DNA is TGTGCCAGCAGTCCTCCCGTACATGGGGTCTTCAATCAGCCCCAGCATTTT. Translated: CASSPPVHGVFNQPQHF.

The chain employs TRBV12-3 or TRBV12-4 and TRBJ1-2; D is ambiguous. CDR3 size: 17 residues. Trimming took 0 bases from V and 7 from J, leaving 21 bases between them. CDR3 sequence (DNA): TGTGCCAGCAGTTTAGCGGGCAGCCGACTCGGACGGTCTGGCTACACCTTC. It translates to CASSLAGSRLGRSGYTF.

This clonotype was observed at least ten times. The chain is built from TRBV15 and TRBJ2-5, with TRBD2 matching over 7 bases. In germline, CDR1 is LNHNV, CDR2 YYDKDF (reference sequence). The V gene end was trimmed by 1 base and the J gene end by 4 bases; junction bases not matched to a gene: 9. The CDR3 length is 16 residues. The CDR3 region has the DNA TGTGCCACCAGCAGAGTTTGGCGGGAGCTGGGAGAGACCCAGTACTTC. The encoded protein is CATSRVWRELGETQYF.

This clonotype came up many times. The V and J genes are TRBV5-1 and TRBJ1-6; D gene unclear. With 0 bases removed from V and 6 bases from J, the gap between germline ends came to 7 bases. Germline CDR1 and CDR2: SGHRS and YFSETQ. The CDR3 covers 14 residues. The CDR3 region has the DNA TGCGCCAGCAGCTTGGAGTCCCTTAATTCACCCCTCCACTTT. Its translation is CASSLESLNSPLHF.

This clonotype appeared many times. The chain employs TRBV7-9 and TRBJ1-5; 7 bases match TRBD1. The CDR3 has 17 amino acids. With 4 bases clipped from V and 0 bases from J, the junction kept 9 bases outside the gene matches. The germline V gene encodes CDR1 SEHNR and CDR2 FQNEAQ (reference sequence). The CDR3 region has the DNA TGTGCCAGCAGCTCCGGACAGGACCCTTATAGCAATCAGCCCCAGCATTTT. Translation gives CASSSGQDPYSNQPQHF.

There are many counts of this clonotype. CDR3 residues: CASPRRSHSGNTIYF. The DNA of the CDR3 is TGTGCCAGCCCTCGCCGATCCCACTCTGGAAACACCATATATTTT. The rearrangement joins TRBV6-1 to TRBJ1-3, with no clear D. The germline V gene encodes CDR1 MNHNS and CDR2 SASEGT. The CDR3 loop spans 15 amino acids. V was shortened by 8 bases and J by 0 bases, with 14 bases between the two germline ends.

Points on this clonotype: At one end, the junction sequence differs from germline, possibly due to a read error. V is TRBV12-3 or TRBV12-4 and J is TRBJ1-2; D is uncertain. The CDR3 length is 15 residues. DNA of the CDR3: TGTGCCAGCAGTTCGAAGGCGGACGCTAACTATGGCTACAACTTC. This sequence encodes CASSSKADANYGYNF.

The sample holds many counts of this clonotype. Here the CDR3 DNA reads TGTGCCAGCACCAGACGGGGGGTCAACAACACTGAAGCTTTCTTT. It encodes CASTRRGVNNTEAFF. The V and J genes are TRBV25-1 and TRBJ1-1; tentatively, D is TRBD1 (5 bases). The CDR3 length is 15 residues. Trimming cost V 7 bases and J 2 bases, with 17 bases left between them. CDR1 is MGHDK and CDR2 is SYGVNS in the germline V gene.

In its sample, this clonotype was seen many times. The chain links TRBV12-3 or TRBV12-4 to TRBJ2-5, with D possibly being TRBD1 or TRBD2 (6 bases each). Trimming pared 7 bases from V and 5 bases from J, leaving 11 bases between. There are 12 residues in the CDR3. The CDR3, as DNA: TGTGCCAGCAAAGGGGGGTATGAGACCCAGTACTTC. This sequence encodes CASKGGYETQYF.

This clonotype has a count of ten or more. The rearrangement uses TRBV12-3 or TRBV12-4 and TRBJ1-2, with D perhaps matching TRBD1 (5 bases). The CDR3 has 14 residues. V was clipped by 5 bases and J by 4 bases, with 14 bases between them. The CDR3 spells CASSPGTESYGYTF. CDR3 sequence (DNA): TGTGCCAGCAGTCCCGGGACGGAAAGCTATGGCTACACCTTC.

The table lists this clonotype with many counts. Germline is not matched at one junction end, which may reflect a read error. The V and J genes are TRBV12-3 or TRBV12-4 and TRBJ2-2; 9 bases fit TRBD2. The CDR3 runs to 16 residues. Here the CDR3 DNA reads TGTACCAGCAGTTTAGTGCTAGCGGGGTTCACCGGGGAGCTGTTTTTT. It encodes CTSSLVLAGFTGELFF.

The chain couples TRBV7-2 to TRBJ2-7; D not certain. Germline CDR1 reads SGHTA; CDR2 reads FQGNSA. The CDR3 has 12 residues. V shed 5 bases and J shed 5 bases, with 10 bases lying between them. In DNA, the CDR3 is TGTGCCAGCAGCCAGCCCAACCACGAGCAGTACTTC. This encodes CASSQPNHEQYF.